These 16 T cell receptor beta chains share one sample of origin, sequenced in a study of blood T cell repertoires in COVID-19. The protocol was immunoSEQ multiplex PCR, while the TCRdb copy is restricted to in-frame clones and leaves out a portion. The sample yields under 250,000 clones, 80% to 90% seen once. Sequencing was done on a sample of peripheral blood. All receptors come from a middle-aged man with COVID-19, enrolled during active disease.

This clone was observed a handful of times. V gene TRBV23-1 combines with J gene TRBJ2-7; a possible D gene is TRBD2 (5 bases). TRBV23-1 is an open reading frame, and its role is uncertain. V was pared by 2 bases and J by 5 bases, with 19 bases between. The CDR3 has 16 amino acids. DNA for the CDR3: TGCGCCAGCAGTCAACCCTTAGGAGGTCGGGTGCACGAGCAGTACTTC. Translated: CASSQPLGGRVHEQYF.

V usage is TRBV21-1 and J usage is TRBJ1-5. TRBV21-1 is termed a pseudogene. The CDR3 extends over 14 amino acids. The CDR3 coding sequence is TGTGCCAGCAACACCCCCGGGGGTGGTCAGCCCCAGCATTTT. Amino acids: CASNTPGGGQPQHF.

Written as DNA, the CDR3 is TGTGCCAGCAGTAAGGAGGTCGTGTTGGAGCAGTACTTC. This sequence encodes CASSKEVVLEQYF. The chain uses TRBV6-2 or TRBV6-3 and TRBJ2-7, with D possibly TRBD2 on 5 matching bases. Germline loops: CDR1 MNHEY, CDR2 SVGEGT. Trimming removed 5 bases at V and 7 bases at J, with 15 bases between. This CDR3 is built from 13 residues.

This chain links TRBV5-6 with TRBJ2-1; 7 bases agree with TRBD2. This CDR3 has 13 residues. Germline V lookup: CDR1 SGHDT, CDR2 YYEEEE. With 0 bases clipped from V and 6 bases from J, the junction kept 0 bases outside the gene matches. CDR3 in amino acids: CASSLGTSNEQFF. The CDR3 nucleotides are TGTGCCAGCAGCTTGGGGACTAGCAATGAGCAGTTCTTC.

This chain joins TRBV30 and TRBJ2-1, with 11 bases aligning to TRBD2. Per germline, CDR1 GTSNPN and CDR2 SVGIG (reference sequence). J lost 3 bases, V lost 2 bases, and 9 bases had no gene match. The CDR3 sequence is 17 residues long. CDR3 nucleotide sequence: TGTGCCTGGAGTCCTAACTTCGGGACTAGCGGCTACAATGAGCAGTTCTTC. Encoded protein: CAWSPNFGTSGYNEQFF.

The chain combines TRBV5-1 with TRBJ2-7; the match to TRBD1 covers 7 bases. The junction had 3 bases not matched to a gene; V was cut back by 0 bases and J by 3 bases. CDR1 is SGHRS and CDR2 is YFSETQ in the germline V gene. The CDR3 extends over 14 amino acids. CDR3 residues: CASSLGAGGYEQYF. DNA of the CDR3: TGCGCCAGCAGCTTGGGGGCAGGGGGCTACGAGCAGTACTTC.

The rearrangement joins TRBV19 to TRBJ2-7, with TRBD1 matching 8 bases. Germline V CDR1 and CDR2: LNHDA, SQIVND (reference sequence). CDR3 size: 15 residues. Germline trimming cut 7 bases from V and 3 bases from J; bases unmatched to any gene: 11. The CDR3: CASTDAGTGHYEQYF. As DNA, the CDR3 is TGTGCCAGTACCGATGCTGGGACAGGACACTACGAGCAGTACTTC.

The gene calls are TRBV4-3 and TRBJ1-2, with D possibly TRBD1 on 5 matching bases. This CDR3 is built from 17 residues. Germline V CDR1 and CDR2: LGHNA, YSLEER. V was trimmed by 1 base and J by 1 base, leaving 16 bases between them. The CDR3 spells CASSQVARLQGNYGYTF. The CDR3, as DNA: TGCGCCAGCAGCCAAGTCGCACGCTTGCAGGGTAACTATGGCTACACCTTC.

The gene calls are TRBV7-8 and TRBJ1-6, with D unclear. V dropped 1 base and J dropped 7 bases, with 5 bases sitting between them. The germline V gene has CDR1 SGHVS and CDR2 FQNEAQ. The length of the CDR3 is 13 residues. CDR3 bases: TGTGCCAGCAGCTTAGGTCCGAATTCACCCCTCCACTTT. Protein sequence: CASSLGPNSPLHF.

J is TRBJ2-1 and V is TRBV10-3, with D unresolved. V was clipped by 10 bases and J by 6 bases, with 16 bases between them. The CDR3 is 13 amino acids. CDR1 and CDR2 (germline): ENHRY, SYGVKD. The CDR3 DNA is TGTGCCAACCAAGCGAATTCGGGCAATGAGCAGTTCTTC. Amino acids: CANQANSGNEQFF.

V is TRBV24-1 and J is TRBJ2-1, with 10 bases aligning to TRBD2. Germline values: CDR1 KGHDR, CDR2 SFDVKD. The CDR3 extends over 16 amino acids. V was clipped by 6 bases and J by 5 bases; unmatched bases: 9. CDR3 in amino acids: CATSSTAGGKNNEQFF. The CDR3 DNA reads TGTGCCACCAGTTCAACAGCGGGAGGGAAAAACAATGAGCAGTTCTTC.

The rearrangement uses TRBV5-8 and TRBJ1-4; TRBD1 matches 9 bases. Trimming took 1 base from V and 7 from J; bases not matched to a gene: 5. The CDR3 is 15 amino acids. The germline gives CDR1 SGHTS, CDR2 YDEGEE. For the CDR3, the DNA is TGTGCCAGCAGCTTGACCGGGACAGGGCCTGAAAAACTGTTTTTT. It yields the protein CASSLTGTGPEKLFF.

This clone showed up just a few times. This rearrangement joins TRBV2 to TRBJ2-7; the D gene is possibly TRBD1 (6 bases). CDR3 size: 16 residues. V shed 2 bases and J shed 4 bases, with 18 bases lying between them. The germline gives CDR1 SNHLY, CDR2 FYNNEI. The CDR3, as DNA: TGTGCCAGCAGTGAAAGTCCGACAGGAGTTATTTACGAGCAGTACTTC. Its translation is CASSESPTGVIYEQYF. The full variable domain, with the rest looked up from reference TRBV2 and TRBJ2-7, is EPEVTQTPSHQVTQMGQEVILRCVPISNHLYFYWYRQILGQKVEFLVSFYNNEISEKSEIFDDQFSVERPDGSNFTLKIRSTKLEDSAMYFCASSESPTGVIYEQYFGPGTRLTVT.

The rearrangement uses TRBV2 and TRBJ1-1; unclear D gene. This CDR3 is 14 amino acids long. V was trimmed by 5 bases and J by 1 base, leaving 11 bases between them. Germline-derived CDR1 and CDR2 are SNHLY and FYNNEI. CDR3 protein: CASSRQVQNTEAFF. DNA of the CDR3: TGTGCCAGCAGTAGGCAGGTACAGAACACTGAAGCTTTCTTT.

Here the CDR3 reads CASSLAPGQGVSEQYF. CDR3 coding DNA: TGTGCCAGCAGTTTAGCACCGGGACAGGGGGTTTCCGAGCAGTACTTC. The gene calls are TRBV27 and TRBJ2-7; 11 positions match TRBD1. The CDR3 sequence is 16 residues long. The junction had 9 bases not matched to a gene; V was cut back by 2 bases and J by 6 bases. In germline, CDR1 is MNHEY, CDR2 SMNVEV (reference sequence).

This chain joins TRBV6-5 and TRBJ2-7; 12 bases map to TRBD1. Germline CDR1 and CDR2: MNHEY and SVGAGI. Trimming took 7 bases from V and 5 from J; bases not matched to a gene: 9. The CDR3 covers 15 residues. The CDR3 protein is CASKLGTGGNHEQYF. The DNA for the CDR3 is TGTGCCAGCAAGCTCGGGACAGGGGGCAACCACGAGCAGTACTTC.